The entry that follows covers one T cell receptor (beta chain) sequence. Its target is unknown. TCRdb itself ran the RT-PCR reads through MiXCR, one entry per CDR3 protein. The table lists about 620,000 distinct CDR3 sequences, 12% of them singletons. The data are from a study of response to subunit inactivated influenza vaccine. Findings of the study overall: That few new T cells are recruited by each seasonal influenza vaccination was the authors' suggestion.

The V segment lost 3 bases and the J segment 2 bases; nucleotides outside the gene matches: 8. The germline V gene encodes CDR1 LGHNA and CDR2 YNFKEQ. CDR3 size: 16 residues. The material sequenced was PBMCs from blood, taken on the day of vaccination. This receptor was identified in a man aged 50 to 60 who received an inactivated influenza vaccine. The rearrangement joins TRBV4-2 to TRBJ2-7, with 9 bases matching TRBD1. CDR3 in DNA: TGTGCCAGCAGCCAGTTACAGTGGACAGGGGCCTACGAGCAGTACTTC. This codes for CASSQLQWTGAYEQYF.